The 32 T cell receptor beta chains presented below share a single source sample, sequenced in a study of blood T cell repertoires in COVID-19. Profiled with immunoSEQ multiplex PCR; TCRdb holds only in-frame clones, not every one. The repertoire holds approximately 59,000 clones, with about 81% as singletons. The sample comprised peripheral blood. The receptors here all came from a man in his sixties with COVID-19, enrolled during active disease.

The CDR3 DNA is TGTGCCAGTAGAACGAAGAACAGTAGCAATCAGCCCCAGCATTTT. Residues: CASRTKNSSNQPQHF. This chain joins TRBV19 and TRBJ1-5; unclear D gene. CDR3 size: 15 residues. Between the trimmed V and J ends, which lost 6 bases and 0 bases, there was a span of 12 bases. The germline CDR1 and CDR2 sequences are LNHDA and SQIVND (reference sequence).

V gene TRBV7-2 combines with J gene TRBJ2-5; 7 bases agree with TRBD2. V lost 3 bases to trimming and J lost 1 base; unmatched junction nucleotides: 8. The CDR3 length is 16 residues. Germline assignment: CDR1 SGHTA and CDR2 FQGNSA. In DNA, the CDR3 is TGTGCCAGCAGCTTCTATCCGACTAGCCTCCAAGAGACCCAGTACTTC. This gives the protein CASSFYPTSLQETQYF.

This clone showed up just a few times. This sequence joins TRBV18 and TRBJ1-1; D remains ambiguous. The CDR3 totals 12 residues. The germline CDR1 and CDR2 sequences are KGHSH and LQKENI. Between the trimmed V and J ends, which lost 3 bases and 8 bases, there was a span of 10 bases. The CDR3 loop is CASSPAAREAFF. The CDR3 nucleotides read TGTGCCAGCTCACCGGCGGCCAGAGAAGCTTTCTTT.

V usage is TRBV4-3 and J usage is TRBJ2-3; maybe TRBD2 (6 bases). Germline V gene data show CDR1 as LGHNA and CDR2 as YSLEER. The CDR3 is 14 amino acids. The V and J ends lost 4 bases and 0 bases respectively, with 8 bases between them. The DNA of the CDR3 is TGCGCCAGCAGCCTCGGGACTAGCACAGATACGCAGTATTTT. Translated, it gives CASSLGTSTDTQYF.

The chain employs TRBV7-9 and TRBJ2-3, with a possible D match to TRBD1 (6 bases). The V gene's germline CDR1 is SEHNR and CDR2 FQNEAQ (reference sequence). Trimming pared 5 bases from V and 2 bases from J, leaving 17 bases between. The CDR3 has 16 residues. CDR3 amino acids: CASSGSGTPITDTQYF. The CDR3 region has the DNA TGTGCCAGCAGCGGCTCCGGGACACCTATCACAGATACGCAGTATTTT.

This clone was seen only once. The chain recombines TRBV7-2 with TRBJ1-2; D perhaps matches TRBD1 (5 bases). CDR1 and CDR2 from the germline V gene are SGHTA and FQGNSA. Trimming removed 4 bases from V and 3 bases from J, with 15 bases in between. This CDR3 has 15 amino acids. The CDR3 DNA reads as TGTGCCAGCAGCTCCTACAGTGGGGCAGACTATGGCTACACCTTC. This gives the protein CASSSYSGADYGYTF.

This clone was recorded only once. The V gene is TRBV7-9, the J gene TRBJ2-1; TRBD1 matches at 12 bases. The CDR3 covers 18 residues. With V trimmed by 4 bases and J by 7 bases, 14 bases remained unmatched. Germline V CDR1 and CDR2: SEHNR, FQNEAQ (reference sequence). The CDR3 DNA sequence: TGTGCCAGCAGCTCCAAAAAACCGGGACAGGGGGCTACGAATGAGCAGTTCTTC. As protein: CASSSKKPGQGATNEQFF.

V and J are TRBV9 and TRBJ2-7; possibly TRBD1 for D (7 bases). There are 15 residues in the CDR3. Trimming took off 4 bases at V and 4 bases at J, with 18 bases between the two ends. Germline CDR1 and CDR2: SGDLS and YYNGEE. The CDR3 sequence is CASSLSEGAPYEQYF. The CDR3 DNA reads as TGTGCCAGCAGCCTCTCGGAGGGGGCACCGTACGAGCAGTACTTC. The full variable domain, with the rest looked up from reference TRBV9 and TRBJ2-7, is DSGVTQTPKHLITATGQRVTLRCSPRSGDLSVYWYQQSLDQGLQFLIQYYNGEERAKGNILERFSAQQFPDLHSELNLSSLELGDSALYFCASSLSEGAPYEQYFGPGTRLTVT.

A note on this clone: Other DNA sequences from this sample encode an identical CDR3 as well. V and J are TRBV6-1 and TRBJ1-2, with D unresolved. The V end was cut by 2 bases, the J end by 4 bases, with 8 bases between. This CDR3 is 13 amino acids long. Germline V gives CDR1 MNHNS, CDR2 SASEGT. This CDR3 is CASSESGGYGYTF. The CDR3 DNA reads TGTGCCAGCAGTGAATCAGGTGGCTATGGCTACACCTTC.

The V and J genes are TRBV5-4 and TRBJ2-3; TRBD1 matches at 7 bases. This CDR3 is 12 amino acids long. J lost 8 bases, V lost 3 bases, and 3 bases had no gene match. In germline, CDR1 is SGHNT, CDR2 YYREEE (reference sequence). The CDR3 DNA is TGTGCCAGCAGCTCTCAGGGGGTTACGCAGTATTTT. Translating gives CASSSQGVTQYF.

The chain links TRBV27 to TRBJ2-7; 9 bases align to TRBD1. From germline, CDR1 is MNHEY and CDR2 SMNVEV (reference sequence). The CDR3 runs 14 residues. After removal of 5 bases from V and 0 bases from J, the junction contained 2 bases not matched to a gene. The CDR3 reads CASSPTGGSYEQYF. CDR3 bases: TGTGCCAGCAGTCCGACAGGGGGCTCCTACGAGCAGTACTTC.

The chain has TRBV2 and TRBJ2-3; D possibly corresponds to TRBD1 (6 bases). This CDR3 has 13 residues. Germline V lookup: CDR1 SNHLY, CDR2 FYNNEI. V was cut by 11 bases and J by 0 bases, with 12 bases left in between. The CDR3 spells CAGTGRSTDTQYF. DNA for the CDR3: TGTGCCGGAACAGGGCGGAGCACAGATACGCAGTATTTT.

This clone was found once. This chain connects TRBV6-6 to TRBJ2-1; D is possibly TRBD2 (5 bases). Germline values: CDR1 MNHNY, CDR2 SVGAGI (reference sequence). Trimming left V 6 bases short and J 1 base short, with 10 bases between. The CDR3 runs 14 residues. As DNA, the CDR3 is TGTGCCAGCAGGGGAGACGGTTCCTACAATGAGCAGTTCTTC. It specifies CASRGDGSYNEQFF.

The chain couples TRBV6-5 to TRBJ1-2; D might be TRBD1 (6 bases). In germline, CDR1 is MNHEY, CDR2 SVGAGI. The CDR3 sequence is 12 residues long. The CDR3 nucleotides read TGTGGCACTAGCGGGGGCAACTATGGCTACACCTTC. Encoded protein: CGTSGGNYGYTF.

A few counts support this clone. The chain joins TRBV6-5 to TRBJ2-7; maybe TRBD1 (5 bases). Between the trimmed V and J ends, which lost 5 bases and 6 bases, there was a span of 20 bases. CDR1 and CDR2 from the germline V gene are MNHEY and SVGAGI. The CDR3 contains 15 residues. The CDR3 DNA follows: TGTGCCAGCAGTCCCTTCGGGCAGGGAATAATCGAGCAGTACTTC. Protein sequence: CASSPFGQGIIEQYF.

This clone has just one count. V gene TRBV5-3 combines with J gene TRBJ1-3; 9 bases map to TRBD1. TRBV5-3 carries the ORF label, with uncertain function. CDR3 length equals 18 residues. With 4 bases clipped from V and 0 bases from J, the junction kept 11 bases outside the gene matches. CDR3 amino acids: CARSPGQGPLLSGNTIYF. The CDR3 DNA follows: TGTGCCAGAAGCCCGGGACAGGGTCCCCTTCTCTCTGGAAACACCATATATTTT.

The V gene is TRBV9, the J gene TRBJ2-5; possible D gene TRBD1, 6 bases. Trimming left V 4 bases short and J 2 bases short, with 12 bases between. The length of the CDR3 is 14 residues. The germline gives CDR1 SGDLS, CDR2 YYNGEE. CDR3 loop: CASSQIGGQETQYF. CDR3 in DNA: TGTGCCAGCAGCCAAATAGGGGGACAAGAGACCCAGTACTTC.

This sequence joins TRBV24-1 and TRBJ2-1, with D uncertain. This CDR3 is 15 amino acids long. Germline CDR1 is KGHDR and CDR2 is SFDVKD. V was pared by 4 bases and J by 0 bases, with 9 bases between. The CDR3 DNA is TGTGCCACCAGTGACGGCCGGAGCTCCTACAATGAGCAGTTCTTC. Its translation is CATSDGRSSYNEQFF.

The genes are TRBV3-1 (or the pseudogene TRBV3-2) and TRBJ1-1; 9 bases agree with TRBD1. V lost 0 bases to trimming and J lost 1 base; unmatched junction nucleotides: 6. The CDR3 has 17 residues. Germline CDR1 reads LGHDT; CDR2 reads YNNKEL (reference sequence). The CDR3 protein is CASSQEPQDRGNTEAFF. DNA of the CDR3: TGTGCCAGCAGCCAAGAACCCCAGGACAGGGGGAACACTGAAGCTTTCTTT.

The chain is built from TRBV7-8 and TRBJ2-7, with D possibly TRBD2 on 6 matching bases. CDR3 size: 13 residues. Trimming removed 6 bases from V and 7 bases from J, with 16 bases in between. CDR1 SGHVS and CDR2 FQNEAQ come from the germline V gene. Here the CDR3 reads CASSPTGDREQYF. In DNA form, the CDR3 reads TGTGCCAGCAGTCCGACGGGGGACCGGGAGCAGTACTTC.

This chain connects TRBV11-2 to TRBJ2-7; maybe TRBD1 (5 bases). The CDR3 is 13 residues long. From germline, CDR1 is SGHAT and CDR2 FQNNGV. V gave up 4 bases and J gave up 9 bases, with 16 bases separating them. CDR3 coding DNA: TGTGCCAGCAGCTCCTTAGGTGGGGCGAGGCAGTACTTC. It codes for CASSSLGGARQYF.

The chain carries TRBV7-3 and TRBJ2-3, with 7 nucleotides matching TRBD2. Germline V lookup: CDR1 SGHTA, CDR2 FQGTGA. This CDR3 region has 15 residues. Trimming removed 1 base from V and 6 bases from J; junction bases left unmatched: 7. The CDR3 nucleotides are TGTGCCAGCAGCTTAAACGCAGCGGGAAGGGATACGCAGTATTTT. Protein product: CASSLNAAGRDTQYF. Drawing the rest from reference TRBV7-3 and TRBJ2-3, the complete variable domain is GAGVSQTPSNKVTEKGKYVELRCDPISGHTALYWYRQSLGQGPEFLIYFQGTGAADDSGLPNDRFFAVRPEGSVSTLKIQRTERGDSAVYLCASSLNAAGRDTQYFGPGTRLTVL.

This chain uses TRBV6-5 with TRBJ1-2; TRBD1 aligns across 7 bases. The CDR3 contains 12 residues. Losses at the gene ends were 6 bases for V and 6 bases for J; bases not matched to a gene: 4. Germline CDR1 reads MNHEY; CDR2 reads SVGAGI. The CDR3 DNA is TGTGCCAGCAGCCTCACAGGGGATGGCTACACCTTC. Translated: CASSLTGDGYTF.

This clone came up a few times. DNA of the CDR3: TGTGCCAGCAGTCGGGGGGGCGGGAACAATGAGCAGTTCTTC. It is translated as CASSRGGGNNEQFF. The V and J genes are TRBV11-3 and TRBJ2-1, with 8 bases identical to TRBD2. The CDR3 runs to 14 residues. Germline V gene sequence: CDR1 SGHNT, CDR2 YENEEA. With 6 bases clipped from V and 5 bases from J, the junction kept 6 bases outside the gene matches.

V gene TRBV29-1 combines with J gene TRBJ1-2, with a possible D match to TRBD1 (6 bases). The length of the CDR3 is 13 residues. The V end was cut by 5 bases, the J end by 8 bases, with 18 bases between. CDR1 and CDR2 (germline): SQVTM, ANQGSEA. CDR3 DNA: TGCAGCGTTAGATTTGGGGGGGCGGCAGGCTACACCTTC. Translation: CSVRFGGAAGYTF.

V and J are TRBV6-1 and TRBJ1-2; the D gene is possibly TRBD1 (5 bases). The CDR3 has 14 residues. The V gene lost 2 bases and the J gene lost 4 bases, with 11 bases spanning the gap. Germline V gene sequence: CDR1 MNHNS, CDR2 SASEGT. The CDR3 DNA is TGTGCCAGCAGTGAAAGCAAGGGGCGCTATGGCTACACCTTC. Translated, it gives CASSESKGRYGYTF.

V is TRBV6-2 or TRBV6-3 and J is TRBJ1-1; D is unclear. V was shortened by 2 bases and J by 7 bases, with 5 bases between the two germline ends. The CDR3 runs to 11 residues. Per germline, CDR1 MNHEY and CDR2 SVGEGT. The CDR3 reads CASSYLGEAFF. DNA of the CDR3: TGTGCCAGCAGTTACCTCGGTGAAGCTTTCTTT.

The chain combines TRBV12-3 or TRBV12-4 with TRBJ1-5; tentatively, D is TRBD1 (5 bases). The CDR3 extends over 13 amino acids. Deletions cut 8 bases from V and 4 bases from J, with 12 bases between. The DNA for the CDR3 is TGTGCCAGCCGACTAGGGGAGAATCAGCCCCAGCATTTT. This translates into CASRLGENQPQHF.

This chain links TRBV5-1 with TRBJ2-7; 8 positions match TRBD2. CDR3 length: 14 amino acids. Trimming at V came to 3 bases and at J to 7 bases, leaving 9 bases not matched to a gene. The germline CDR1 and CDR2 sequences are SGHRS and YFSETQ. CDR3 residues: CASSSGGAGEEQYF. CDR3 DNA: TGCGCCAGCAGCTCCGGAGGAGCGGGGGAGGAGCAGTACTTC.

The V and J genes are TRBV25-1 and TRBJ2-6; TRBD1 matches 7 bases. Germline V gene sequence: CDR1 MGHDK, CDR2 SYGVNS. J gave up 4 bases and V 3 bases, and 9 bases lay outside the gene matches. This CDR3 contains 17 residues. CDR3 DNA sequence: TGTGCCAGCAGTGACGGACAGGATCCTTCCGGGGCCAACGTCCTGACTTTC. It yields the protein CASSDGQDPSGANVLTF.

In its sample, this clone was seen once. CDR3 DNA: TGTGCCAGCAGCTTGAGAGGGGGCCAGGCCGGGGAGCTGTTTTTT. Residues: CASSLRGGQAGELFF. The genes are TRBV5-5 and TRBJ2-2; 7 bases match TRBD1. Germline assignment: CDR1 SGHKS and CDR2 YYEKEE (reference sequence). The CDR3 consists of 15 residues. The trim removed 1 base at V and 6 bases at J, leaving 6 bases unmatched.

Only one count was recorded for this clone. CDR3 DNA: TGTGCCAGCAGCTGGACAGGGGGCGTATCGGACACTGAAGCTTTCTTT. It translates to CASSWTGGVSDTEAFF. The chain combines TRBV2 with TRBJ1-1, with TRBD1 matching 11 bases. Germline loops: CDR1 SNHLY, CDR2 FYNNEI. CDR3 length: 16 amino acids. The ends lost 6 bases at V and 3 bases at J; junction bases unmatched: 9.